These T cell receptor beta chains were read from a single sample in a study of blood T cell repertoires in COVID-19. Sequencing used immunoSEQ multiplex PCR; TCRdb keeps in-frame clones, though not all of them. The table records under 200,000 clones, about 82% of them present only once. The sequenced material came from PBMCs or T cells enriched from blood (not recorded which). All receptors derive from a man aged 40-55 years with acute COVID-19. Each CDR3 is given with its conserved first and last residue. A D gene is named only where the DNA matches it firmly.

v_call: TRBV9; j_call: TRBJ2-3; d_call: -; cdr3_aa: CASSAQSDPGTDTQYF
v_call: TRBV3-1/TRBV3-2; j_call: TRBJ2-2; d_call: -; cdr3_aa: CASSQEVGGSRGVRGELFF
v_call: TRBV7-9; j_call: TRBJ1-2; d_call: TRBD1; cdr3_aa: CASSKTDRGYGYTF
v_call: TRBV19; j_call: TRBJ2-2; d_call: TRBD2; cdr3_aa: CASSPQGRPGLADNTGELFF
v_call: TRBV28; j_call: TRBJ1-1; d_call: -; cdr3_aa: CASSFPGELGTEAFF
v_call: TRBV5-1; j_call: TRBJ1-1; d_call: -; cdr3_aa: CASSLGVNTEAFF
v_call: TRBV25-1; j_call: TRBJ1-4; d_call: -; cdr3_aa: CASSETLSEKLFF
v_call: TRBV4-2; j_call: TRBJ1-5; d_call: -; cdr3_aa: CASSQASGGVNQPQHF
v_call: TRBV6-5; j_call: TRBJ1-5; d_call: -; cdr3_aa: CASSYSGDSNQPQHF
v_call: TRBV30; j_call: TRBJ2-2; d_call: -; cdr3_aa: CAWRMGLWNTGELFF
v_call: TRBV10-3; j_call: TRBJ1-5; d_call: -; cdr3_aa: CAISESTQGSQPQHF